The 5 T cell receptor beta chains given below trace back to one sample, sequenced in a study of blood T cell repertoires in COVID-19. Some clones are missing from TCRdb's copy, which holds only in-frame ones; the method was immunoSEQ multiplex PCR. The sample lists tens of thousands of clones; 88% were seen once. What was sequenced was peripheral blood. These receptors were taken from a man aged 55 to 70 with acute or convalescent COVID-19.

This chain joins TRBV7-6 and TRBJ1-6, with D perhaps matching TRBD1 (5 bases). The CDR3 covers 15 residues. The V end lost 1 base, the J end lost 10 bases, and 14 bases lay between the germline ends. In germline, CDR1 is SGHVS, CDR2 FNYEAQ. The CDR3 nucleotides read TGTGCCAGCAGCTTAGGACTCTCTGGGGGGTCACCCCTCCACTTT. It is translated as CASSLGLSGGSPLHF.

This CDR3 reads CASSQERGGGGGRQYEQYF. The DNA of the CDR3 is TGTGCCAGCAGCCAAGAACGGGGGGGTGGTGGCGGGAGGCAGTACGAGCAGTACTTC. The chain couples TRBV4-2 to TRBJ2-7; 8 bases are shared with TRBD2. V lost 0 bases and J lost 4; bases outside the gene matches: 17. This CDR3 is 19 amino acids long. Germline CDR1 is LGHNA and CDR2 is YNFKEQ.

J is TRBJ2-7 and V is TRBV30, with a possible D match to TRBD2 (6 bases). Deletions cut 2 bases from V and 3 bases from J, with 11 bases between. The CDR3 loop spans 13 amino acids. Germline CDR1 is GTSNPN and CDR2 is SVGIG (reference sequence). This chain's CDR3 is CAWSPGSLYEQYF. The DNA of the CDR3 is TGTGCCTGGAGTCCCGGGAGTCTCTACGAGCAGTACTTC.

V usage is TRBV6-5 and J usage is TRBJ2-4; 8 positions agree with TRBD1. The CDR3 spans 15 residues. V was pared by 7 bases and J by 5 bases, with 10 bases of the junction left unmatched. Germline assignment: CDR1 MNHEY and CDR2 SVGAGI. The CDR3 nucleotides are TGTGCCAGCAAGCGACAGGGGCCAGCGGAAAACATTCAGTACTTC. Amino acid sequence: CASKRQGPAENIQYF.

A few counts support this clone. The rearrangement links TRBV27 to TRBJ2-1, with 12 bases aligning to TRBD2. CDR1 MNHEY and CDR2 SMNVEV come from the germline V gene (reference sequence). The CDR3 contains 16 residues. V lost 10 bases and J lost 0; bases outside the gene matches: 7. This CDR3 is CATSLAGGSSYNEQFF. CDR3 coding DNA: TGTGCCACCTCTCTAGCGGGAGGGAGCTCCTACAATGAGCAGTTCTTC.